Listed here are 26 T cell receptor beta chains from one sample, sequenced in a study of cytomegalovirus exposure and HLA in healthy donors. Primers: 60 Vbeta forward and 13 Jbeta reverse. Profiling relied on immunoSEQ multiplex PCR, and the TCRdb table lists in-frame clones only, not all of them. The data contain 100,000 to 120,000 clones, approximately 79% of them seen just once; the ten biggest clones take up 5.5% to 7%. The sequencing input was PBMCs. These receptors all stem from a man younger than 45 in good health and CMV-seropositive.

The gene calls are TRBV18 and TRBJ2-7; TRBD1 might be the D (6 bases). The germline V gene has CDR1 KGHSH and CDR2 LQKENI. This CDR3 contains 13 residues. V lost 3 bases to trimming and J lost 6 bases, with 12 bases between them. CDR3 region: CASSPGTLREQYF. The CDR3 DNA reads as TGTGCCAGCTCACCGGGGACATTGCGCGAGCAGTACTTC.

The chain recombines TRBV29-1 with TRBJ1-2, with D possibly being TRBD1 (6 bases). V shed 2 bases and J shed 4 bases, with 11 bases lying between them. CDR1 and CDR2 from the germline V gene are SQVTM and ANQGSEA. This CDR3 has 13 amino acids. In DNA, the CDR3 is TGCAGCGTTGAAACAGGGATATTCTATGGCTACACCTTC. Its translation: CSVETGIFYGYTF.

This chain links TRBV19 with TRBJ2-2; weak D call: TRBD1 (5 bases). The V end lost 5 bases, the J end lost 3 bases, and 13 bases lay between the germline ends. The CDR3 runs to 15 residues. Germline V lookup: CDR1 LNHDA, CDR2 SQIVND (reference sequence). DNA of the CDR3: TGTGCCAGTAGTCTCCAGGGCTTTGACACCGGGGAGCTGTTTTTT. This codes for CASSLQGFDTGELFF.

The chain employs TRBV4-2 and TRBJ1-2; TRBD1 is a possible D gene (6 bases). CDR1 and CDR2 from the germline V gene are LGHNA and YNFKEQ. V was shortened by 1 base and J by 2 bases, with 17 bases between the two germline ends. The CDR3 consists of 17 residues. The CDR3 loop reads CASSQADPGQRNYGYTF. DNA of the CDR3: TGTGCCAGCAGCCAAGCCGACCCGGGACAAAGAAACTATGGCTACACCTTC.

J is TRBJ1-4 and V is TRBV28; perhaps TRBD1 as D (5 bases). Trimming shortened V by 2 bases and J by 12 bases, and 16 bases separated the two germline ends. The CDR3 covers 14 residues. Germline V gene data show CDR1 as MDHEN and CDR2 as SYDVKM. CDR3 in DNA: TGTGCCAGCAGTTTAGGTGACAAGGTGGGGCAACTGTTTTTT. Residues: CASSLGDKVGQLFF.

CDR3 nucleotide sequence: TGTGCCAGCTCACCTACAGGGGAATCTGGAAACACCATATATTTT. Its protein product is CASSPTGESGNTIYF. The genes are TRBV18 and TRBJ1-3; 7 nucleotides match TRBD1. Germline-derived CDR1 and CDR2 are KGHSH and LQKENI. V shed 3 bases, J shed 1 base, and the junction held 3 bases outside the gene matches. The CDR3 loop spans 15 amino acids. The whole variable domain, remainder taken from reference TRBV18 and TRBJ1-3, is NAGVMQNPRHLVRRRGQEARLRCSPMKGHSHVYWYRQLPEEGLKFMVYLQKENIIDESGMPKERFSAEFPKEGPSILRIQQVVRGDSAAYFCASSPTGESGNTIYFGEGSWLTVV.

Notes on this clone: In this CDR3 the conserved last residue, phenylalanine or tryptophan, is missing, so a read error is likely. The V gene is TRBV6-1, the J gene TRBJ2-2; 11 positions match TRBD2. This CDR3 region has 14 residues. The germline gives CDR1 MNHNS, CDR2 SASEGT. Trimming at V came to 6 bases and at J to 8 bases, leaving 5 bases not matched to a gene. In nucleotides, the CDR3 is TGTGCCAGCAGCGATAGCGGGGGGGATGGGGAGCTGTTTGTT. Amino acids: CASSDSGGDGELFV.

The gene calls are TRBV30 and TRBJ1-6; the D is unclear. Germline V gene sequence: CDR1 GTSNPN, CDR2 SVGIG (reference sequence). The CDR3 is 12 residues long. V dropped 5 bases and J dropped 7 bases, with 9 bases sitting between them. The DNA of the CDR3 is TGTGCCTGGGCCAGGATGAATTCACCCCTCCACTTT. Amino acid sequence: CAWARMNSPLHF. The complete variable domain, with remaining parts taken from reference TRBV30 and TRBJ1-6, reads SQTIHQWPATLVQPVGSPLSLECTVEGTSNPNLYWYRQAAGRGLQLLFYSVGIGQISSEVPQNLSASRPQDRQFILSSKKLLLSDSGFYLCAWARMNSPLHFGNGTRLTVT.

In its sample, this clone was seen a few times. This chain connects TRBV7-3 to TRBJ1-1; 10 nucleotides agree with TRBD1. The CDR3 consists of 12 residues. With V trimmed by 9 bases and J by 5 bases, 3 bases remained unmatched. Per the germline V gene, CDR1 is SGHTA and CDR2 is FQGTGA. DNA for the CDR3: TGTGCCAGTGGACAGGGGGGGACTGAAGCTTTCTTT. This encodes CASGQGGTEAFF.

The chain employs TRBV5-5 and TRBJ2-7, with a weak D call TRBD1 (5 bases). The CDR3 sequence is 13 residues long. The V gene's germline CDR1 is SGHKS and CDR2 YYEKEE (reference sequence). V lost 2 bases to trimming and J lost 7 bases, with 13 bases between them. In DNA form, the CDR3 reads TGTGCCAGCAGCTTTCTCCAGGGTGGGGAGCAGTACTTC. Residues: CASSFLQGGEQYF.

V usage is TRBV2 and J usage is TRBJ2-2, with 11 bases matching TRBD2. The CDR3 spans 17 residues. Germline V lookup: CDR1 SNHLY, CDR2 FYNNEI. Unmatched junction bases numbered 7, after V lost 5 bases and J lost 2 bases. The CDR3 sequence: CASSPRLAGPNTGELFF. Written as DNA, the CDR3 is TGTGCCAGCAGTCCCCGACTAGCGGGGCCTAACACCGGGGAGCTGTTTTTT. Supplemented by reference TRBV2 and TRBJ2-2, the full variable domain reads EPEVTQTPSHQVTQMGQEVILRCVPISNHLYFYWYRQILGQKVEFLVSFYNNEISEKSEIFDDQFSVERPDGSNFTLKIRSTKLEDSAMYFCASSPRLAGPNTGELFFGEGSRLTVL.

This clone occurred once. V usage is TRBV15 and J usage is TRBJ2-3; D ambiguous. Trimming took off 0 bases at V and 4 bases at J, with 11 bases between the two ends. This CDR3 is built from 15 residues. Germline V CDR1 and CDR2: LNHNV, YYDKDF (reference sequence). The CDR3 DNA is TGTGCCACCAGCAGAGATATCGTTTCGGCAGATACGCAGTATTTT. This sequence encodes CATSRDIVSADTQYF.

The J gene is TRBJ1-2, the V gene TRBV7-3; D may be TRBD1 (5 bases). The CDR3 extends over 15 amino acids. From germline, CDR1 is SGHTA and CDR2 FQGTGA. V lost 1 base, J lost 0 bases, and 9 bases lay in between. CDR3 sequence: CASSLNPQANYGYTF. CDR3 DNA sequence: TGTGCCAGCAGCTTAAACCCACAGGCTAACTATGGCTACACCTTC.

This clone appeared a single time. The CDR3 DNA sequence: TGCGCCAGCAGCTTCGATATAACAACCTACGAGCAGTACTTC. It yields the protein CASSFDITTYEQYF. The chain is built from TRBV5-1 and TRBJ2-7; D gene unclear. V was clipped by 2 bases and J by 2 bases, with 11 bases between them. The germline V gene encodes CDR1 SGHRS and CDR2 YFSETQ. The CDR3 covers 14 residues.

This clone appeared once. The chain has TRBV6-6 and TRBJ2-7, with 7 bases fitting TRBD1. Germline V gives CDR1 MNHNY, CDR2 SVGAGI (reference sequence). The CDR3 is 14 amino acids. With 5 bases clipped from V and 2 bases from J, the junction kept 6 bases outside the gene matches. CDR3: CASSLGTAPYEQYF. As DNA, the CDR3 is TGTGCCAGCAGTCTCGGGACAGCTCCCTACGAGCAGTACTTC.

The V gene is TRBV10-2, the J gene TRBJ2-2; 7 positions agree with TRBD1. The length of the CDR3 is 14 residues. Unmatched junction bases numbered 2, after V lost 5 bases and J lost 2 bases. Germline values: CDR1 WSHSY, CDR2 SAAADI. CDR3 in DNA: TGCGCCAGCAGTCGACAGGGAAACACCGGGGAGCTGTTTTTT. Protein sequence: CASSRQGNTGELFF.

In this sample, this clone turned up a few times. The gene calls are TRBV5-6 and TRBJ1-2, with 9 positions matching TRBD1. The CDR3 has 15 residues. The ends lost 2 bases at V and 2 bases at J; junction bases unmatched: 4. Germline V gene lookup returns CDR1 SGHDT and CDR2 YYEEEE. CDR3 residues: CASSFRDRENYGYTF. DNA of the CDR3: TGTGCCAGCAGCTTCCGGGACAGGGAGAACTATGGCTACACCTTC.

Here the CDR3 reads CAWSLRTRRYHEQYF. The CDR3 coding sequence is TGTGCCTGGAGTCTCCGGACTCGCCGCTATCACGAGCAGTACTTC. V is TRBV30 and J is TRBJ2-7; possibly TRBD2 for D (5 bases). CDR3 length: 15 residues. Between the trimmed V and J ends, which lost 2 bases and 5 bases, there was a span of 19 bases. Germline V gene sequence: CDR1 GTSNPN, CDR2 SVGIG (reference sequence).

This clone was seen at least ten times. J is TRBJ2-7 and V is TRBV5-1, with D maybe TRBD2 (6 bases). In germline, CDR1 is SGHRS, CDR2 YFSETQ. The V end lost 4 bases, the J end lost 3 bases, and 14 bases lay between the germline ends. The CDR3 extends over 14 amino acids. CDR3 sequence reads: CASSREQGSYEQYF. In DNA, the CDR3 is TGCGCCAGCAGCCGGGAGCAGGGCAGCTACGAGCAGTACTTC.

V gene TRBV7-6 combines with J gene TRBJ1-2; D call uncertain. Germline lookup yields CDR1 SGHVS and CDR2 FNYEAQ. The length of the CDR3 is 12 residues. V lost 1 base to trimming and J lost 8 bases, with 8 bases between them. The CDR3 coding sequence is TGTGCCAGCAGCTTAGATGGCAAAGGCTACACCTTC. Translation gives CASSLDGKGYTF.

This sequence joins TRBV11-2 and TRBJ1-5; D perhaps matches TRBD1 (5 bases). Deletions cut 0 bases from V and 13 bases from J, with 13 bases between. The germline CDR1 and CDR2 sequences are SGHAT and FQNNGV. This CDR3 has 13 residues. CDR3 in DNA: TGTGCCAGCAGCTTAGATGAGCAGGGTGGTCAGCATTTT. Its protein product is CASSLDEQGGQHF.

This CDR3 reads CASSSADRAREKLFF. In nucleotides, the CDR3 is TGTGCCAGCAGTTCTGCGGACAGGGCCCGCGAAAAACTGTTTTTT. The V and J genes are TRBV6-5 and TRBJ1-4; 8 bases map to TRBD1. Looked up from germline, CDR1 is MNHEY and CDR2 is SVGAGI. V gave up 4 bases and J gave up 8 bases; unmatched junction bases: 9. The CDR3 has 15 residues.

The chain recombines TRBV7-2 with TRBJ2-2; TRBD2 might be the D (6 bases). The germline CDR1 and CDR2 sequences are SGHTA and FQGNSA. There are 14 residues in the CDR3. Trimming cost V 6 bases and J 4 bases, with 12 bases left between them. In DNA form, the CDR3 reads TGTGCCAGCAGGATGGACTACTTCACCGGGGAGCTGTTTTTT. Its protein is CASRMDYFTGELFF.

This clone was seen a single time. The genes are TRBV4-3 and TRBJ2-2; D is possibly TRBD2 (5 bases). The CDR3 sequence is 18 residues long. Deletions cut 0 bases from V and 4 bases from J, with 18 bases between. Per the germline V gene, CDR1 is LGHNA and CDR2 is YSLEER. CDR3 sequence reads: CASSQDRGGSSPTGELFF. CDR3 in DNA: TGCGCCAGCAGCCAAGATCGAGGCGGGTCATCCCCCACCGGGGAGCTGTTTTTT.

The V call is TRBV7-8, the J call TRBJ1-2, with TRBD1 matching over 7 bases. CDR3 length: 17 amino acids. From germline, CDR1 is SGHVS and CDR2 FQNEAQ. The V segment lost 5 bases and the J segment 0 bases; nucleotides outside the gene matches: 12. The CDR3 sequence: CASSVRGQDPANYGYTF. CDR3 sequence (DNA): TGTGCCAGCAGCGTACGAGGACAGGACCCAGCTAACTATGGCTACACCTTC.

The chain carries TRBV4-1 and TRBJ1-2; 7 bases map to TRBD1. The CDR3 has 14 residues. V lost 3 bases and J lost 3; bases outside the gene matches: 4. Germline CDR1 MGHRA, CDR2 YSYEKL. CDR3 in amino acids: CASSHSQGDYGYTF. The CDR3 DNA follows: TGCGCCAGCAGCCACTCGCAGGGGGACTATGGCTACACCTTC.